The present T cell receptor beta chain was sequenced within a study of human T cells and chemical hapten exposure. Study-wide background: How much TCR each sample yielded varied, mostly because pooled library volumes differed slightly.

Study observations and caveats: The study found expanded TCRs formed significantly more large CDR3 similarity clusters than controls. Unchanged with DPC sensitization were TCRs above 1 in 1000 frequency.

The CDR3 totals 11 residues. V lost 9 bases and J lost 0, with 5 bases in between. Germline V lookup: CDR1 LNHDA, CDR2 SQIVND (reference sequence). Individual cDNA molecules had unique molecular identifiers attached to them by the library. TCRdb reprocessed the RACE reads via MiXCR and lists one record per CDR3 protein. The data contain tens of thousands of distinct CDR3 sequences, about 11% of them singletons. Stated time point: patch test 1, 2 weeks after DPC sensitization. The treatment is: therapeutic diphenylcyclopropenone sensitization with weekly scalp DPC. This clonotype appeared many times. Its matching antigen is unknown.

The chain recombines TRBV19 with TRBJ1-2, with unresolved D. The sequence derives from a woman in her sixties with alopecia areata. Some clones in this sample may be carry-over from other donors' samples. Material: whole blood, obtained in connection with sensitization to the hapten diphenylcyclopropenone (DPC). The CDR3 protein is CASVPNYGYTF. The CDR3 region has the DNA TGTGCCAGCGTTCCTAACTATGGCTACACCTTC.